This T cell receptor beta chain is drawn from a study of T cell responses to AZD1222 COVID-19 vaccine. A word on this clone: Antigen unknown.

The study, taken as a whole, reports: Unmutated variant regions are reportedly targeted by nearly half of spike-specific TCRs. Spike was spanned by vaccine-associated CD4 TCRs, with dominance at 160-218 and 743-854. At study baseline, merely roughly 6 AZD1222 recipients were seropositive.

The table came from immunoSEQ multiplex PCR; TCRdb's copy has only in-frame clones and leaves some out. The data hold around 140,000 clones, with 75% to 85% observed a single time. V gave up 7 bases and J gave up 7 bases, with 16 bases separating them. The CDR3 sequence is 13 residues long. Germline CDR1 LNHDA, CDR2 SQIVND (reference sequence). This TCR was recovered from an adult who received the MenACWY meningococcal vaccine as a control. The rearrangement joins TRBV19 to TRBJ1-2; D is undetermined. The sample in question was peripheral blood, obtained 28 days after the second dose of the MenACWY control vaccine. The DNA for the CDR3 is TGTGCCAGTACCCTATTCTCGCCGGTTGGCTACACCTTC. This gives the protein CASTLFSPVGYTF.